The entry below describes one TCR beta chain. The data are from a study of blood T cell repertoires in COVID-19. Whole-study context: Sources were T cells, B-cell-depleted T cells, or PBMCs; the material itself was cDNA or gDNA.

The method was immunoSEQ multiplex PCR; TCRdb's version includes in-frame clones alone and lacks a portion of them. Of a few hundred thousand clones listed, 65% to 85% are singletons. V shed 6 bases and J 3 bases; nucleotides not matched to a gene: 7. The CDR3 has 14 residues. CDR1 and CDR2 from the germline V gene are SGHDT and YYEEEE. This clonotype was obtained from a man aged 30 to 45 with acute COVID-19. This chain connects TRBV5-6 to TRBJ1-2; TRBD1 matches 8 bases. Input material: PBMCs or T cells enriched from blood (not recorded which). The CDR3 DNA reads as TGTGCCAGCAAACCCCCAGGGGGCTACTATGGCTACACCTTC. Protein sequence: CASKPPGGYYGYTF.